Each of the 20 T cell receptor beta chains below was sequenced from the same sample in a study of CD8 T cells in ankylosing spondylitis (dated by TCRdb to about 2017). The library came from 5' RACE. For sequencing, an Illumina HiSeq 2500 was employed. In-frame beta chains were kept once TCRdb had trimmed the public reads at Q25 with fastp and called clones with MiXCR. Every entry covers one CDR3 protein and lists the most common genes and DNA from its rows. This sample gives approximately 220,000 distinct CDR3 sequences in total; roughly 25% of them show up just once. The ten largest clones take up 6.6% of the sample. Input material: blood, either unsorted or a sorted T cell fraction (not recorded which). These TCRs come from a male donor with ankylosing spondylitis or in good health (not recorded which).

Here the CDR3 reads CASTEGGEAFF. The CDR3 region has the DNA TGTGCCAGCACCGAGGGGGGTGAAGCTTTCTTT. The V gene is TRBV12-3 or TRBV12-4, the J gene TRBJ1-1; D may be TRBD1 (6 bases). The V gene lost 7 bases and the J gene lost 7 bases, with 10 bases spanning the gap. The CDR3 runs 11 residues.

V is TRBV6-5 and J is TRBJ2-1; D is unresolved. This CDR3 is 13 amino acids long. The V gene lost 2 bases and the J gene lost 9 bases, with 11 bases spanning the gap. Germline assignment: CDR1 MNHEY and CDR2 SVGAGI. As DNA, the CDR3 is TGTGCCAGCAGTTACGGTGCGGCCCTTGAGCAGTTCTTC. Translating it yields CASSYGAALEQFF.

This clonotype was counted ten times or more. The CDR3: CASSSSRTGTSYEQYF. The CDR3 DNA sequence: TGTGCCAGCAGTTCCTCCCGGACAGGGACTTCCTACGAGCAGTACTTC. The V gene is TRBV12-3 or TRBV12-4, the J gene TRBJ2-7; 8 bases fit TRBD1. Trimming took 4 bases from V and 1 from J; bases not matched to a gene: 9. The CDR3 consists of 16 residues.

This clonotype came up many times. The gene calls are TRBV7-2 and TRBJ2-5, with TRBD1 matching 7 bases. Germline V lookup: CDR1 SGHTA, CDR2 FQGNSA. CDR3 length equals 15 residues. After removal of 5 bases from V and 4 bases from J, the junction contained 10 bases not matched to a gene. CDR3 in amino acids: CASSPGAGGRETQYF. CDR3 coding DNA: TGTGCCAGCAGCCCCGGGGCAGGGGGTAGAGAGACCCAGTACTTC.

This clonotype was counted a few times. V is TRBV6-5 and J is TRBJ2-1; TRBD2 agrees at 7 bases. Trimming at V came to 3 bases and at J to 4 bases, leaving 6 bases not matched to a gene. CDR3 length: 15 amino acids. The germline V gene has CDR1 MNHEY and CDR2 SVGAGI. CDR3 sequence reads: CASSYEREFYNEQFF. CDR3 bases: TGTGCCAGCAGTTATGAGCGGGAATTTTACAATGAGCAGTTCTTC.

This clonotype was recorded once. The chain couples TRBV10-3 to TRBJ2-7; D may be TRBD2 (5 bases). Germline V CDR1 and CDR2: ENHRY, SYGVKD. There are 14 residues in the CDR3. The V end was cut by 1 base, the J end by 3 bases, with 10 bases between. In DNA, the CDR3 is TGTGCCATCAGTGAGTTAGGACTTAACTACGAGCAGTACTTC. Its protein is CAISELGLNYEQYF.

This clonotype occurred many times. J is TRBJ2-7 and V is TRBV5-6; 14 bases line up with TRBD2. V dropped 4 bases and J dropped 6; count of bases not matched to a gene: 6. The CDR3 consists of 15 residues. The germline CDR1 and CDR2 sequences are SGHDT and YYEEEE. The CDR3 reads CASSQGLAGATEQYF. The CDR3 region has the DNA TGTGCCAGCAGCCAGGGACTAGCGGGAGCTACCGAGCAGTACTTC.

This clonotype was seen ten or more times. The chain employs TRBV29-1 and TRBJ2-1; possible D gene TRBD1, 5 bases. CDR3 length: 16 amino acids. V lost 4 bases, J lost 1 base, and 17 bases lay in between. Germline-derived CDR1 and CDR2 are SQVTM and ANQGSEA. The CDR3 DNA reads TGCAGCGTTGTATCACGACAGCCCTTTTCCTACAATGAGCAGTTCTTC. Translated, it gives CSVVSRQPFSYNEQFF.

This clonotype showed up just once. V usage is TRBV20-1 and J usage is TRBJ2-7, with 9 bases lining up with TRBD2. CDR3 length equals 12 residues. From germline, CDR1 is DFQATT and CDR2 SNEGSKA (reference sequence). V lost 7 bases and J lost 3; bases outside the gene matches: 4. The DNA of the CDR3 is TGCAGTGGACTAGCGGATCGCTACGAGCAGTACTTC. Encoded protein: CSGLADRYEQYF.

This clonotype was counted many times. V gene TRBV20-1 combines with J gene TRBJ2-7; the match to TRBD1 covers 9 bases. J was trimmed by 6 bases and V by 2 bases; bases with no gene match: 8. The CDR3 consists of 14 residues. Germline V gene data show CDR1 as DFQATT and CDR2 as SNEGSKA (reference sequence). CDR3 coding DNA: TGCAGTGCTAGATCCGGGACAGGGCTTAGCGAGCAGTACTTC. It is translated as CSARSGTGLSEQYF.

This clonotype was seen many times. The V gene is TRBV28, the J gene TRBJ1-1; no clear D gene. V lost 6 bases to trimming and J lost 5 bases, with 16 bases between them. The CDR3 runs 14 residues. Germline assignment: CDR1 MDHEN and CDR2 SYDVKM. The chain's CDR3 is CASRTGITGTEAFF. The DNA of the CDR3 is TGTGCCAGCAGGACCGGGATCACCGGGACTGAAGCTTTCTTT.

This clonotype was seen repeatedly, ten times or more. The chain couples TRBV5-1 to TRBJ1-4, with D possibly TRBD1 on 5 matching bases. The CDR3 runs 13 residues. CDR1 is SGHRS and CDR2 is YFSETQ in the germline V gene. Trimming removed 3 bases from V and 5 bases from J, with 8 bases in between. The CDR3 loop reads CASSYRTNEKLFF. CDR3 nucleotides: TGCGCCAGCAGCTACAGGACCAATGAAAAACTGTTTTTT.

The table lists this clonotype with many counts. The rearrangement joins TRBV7-6 to TRBJ2-7, with 7 bases that match TRBD2. Per germline, CDR1 SGHVS and CDR2 FNYEAQ. The CDR3 length is 16 residues. The V gene end was trimmed by 5 bases and the J gene end by 0 bases; junction bases not matched to a gene: 10. The CDR3 bases are TGTGCCAGCAGCCCTCAGACTAGCCTGAGCTCCTACGAGCAGTACTTC. Protein product: CASSPQTSLSSYEQYF.

The CDR3 is CSATPGTGNYGYTF. CDR3 DNA: TGCAGTGCTACCCCCGGGACAGGAAACTATGGCTACACCTTC. V and J are TRBV20-1 and TRBJ1-2, with TRBD1 matching over 8 bases. V was clipped by 4 bases and J by 2 bases; unmatched bases: 6. CDR3 size: 14 residues. Germline CDR1 DFQATT, CDR2 SNEGSKA (reference sequence).

This clonotype was found many times. The rearrangement links TRBV4-2 to TRBJ2-3; 13 bases align to TRBD2. Germline assignment: CDR1 LGHNA and CDR2 YNFKEQ. With 3 bases clipped from V and 7 bases from J, the junction kept 10 bases outside the gene matches. CDR3 size: 17 residues. The CDR3 loop reads CASSHQRTSGSVYTQYF. The CDR3 DNA sequence: TGTGCCAGCAGCCACCAGAGGACTAGCGGGAGTGTGTATACGCAGTATTTT.

In this sample, this clonotype turned up a few times. V usage is TRBV24-1 and J usage is TRBJ2-7; D is uncertain. Between the trimmed V and J ends, which lost 7 bases and 1 base, there was a span of 10 bases. Looked up from germline, CDR1 is KGHDR and CDR2 is SFDVKD. CDR3 length: 13 residues. The CDR3 sequence: CATSPLGSYEQYF. The DNA for the CDR3 is TGTGCCACCAGCCCCCTTGGTTCCTACGAGCAGTACTTC.

The V gene is TRBV20-1, the J gene TRBJ1-6, with D maybe TRBD1 (6 bases). V shed 0 bases and J shed 7 bases, with 16 bases lying between them. Germline CDR1 and CDR2: DFQATT and SNEGSKA (reference sequence). This CDR3 comprises 16 residues. For the CDR3, the DNA is TGCAGTGCTAGAGATTCTGGGGGCGCAGGGAATTCACCCCTCCACTTT. This sequence encodes CSARDSGGAGNSPLHF.

This clonotype showed up many times. The chain couples TRBV6-1 to TRBJ2-3; perhaps TRBD2 as D (6 bases). The germline CDR1 and CDR2 sequences are MNHNS and SASEGT. CDR3 length: 15 amino acids. Trimming took 6 bases from V and 5 from J, leaving 18 bases between them. The CDR3: CASSRRDSVKDTQYF. Written as DNA, the CDR3 is TGTGCCAGCAGCCGACGGGACTCCGTTAAAGATACGCAGTATTTT.

The chain employs TRBV7-3 and TRBJ2-5; TRBD1 might be the D (6 bases). The CDR3 consists of 13 residues. Germline assignment: CDR1 SGHTA and CDR2 FQGTGA. The V gene lost 3 bases and the J gene lost 5 bases, with 10 bases spanning the gap. In DNA, the CDR3 is TGTGCCAGCAGCTTGCTACAGGGTGAGACCCAGTACTTC. Protein: CASSLLQGETQYF. Complete variable domain (other parts from reference TRBV7-3 and TRBJ2-5): GAGVSQTPSNKVTEKGKYVELRCDPISGHTALYWYRQSLGQGPEFLIYFQGTGAADDSGLPNDRFFAVRPEGSVSTLKIQRTERGDSAVYLCASSLLQGETQYFGPGTRLLVL.

The gene calls are TRBV5-6 and TRBJ2-6, with D uncertain. Germline V gene data show CDR1 as SGHDT and CDR2 as YYEEEE. This CDR3 is built from 14 residues. The V and J ends lost 1 base and 2 bases respectively, with 4 bases between them. CDR3 coding DNA: TGTGCCAGCAGCTTGCAGGCTGGGGCCAACGTCCTGACTTTC. Translation gives CASSLQAGANVLTF. Drawing the rest from reference TRBV5-6 and TRBJ2-6, the complete variable domain is DAGVTQSPTHLIKTRGQQVTLRCSPKSGHDTVSWYQQALGQGPQFIFQYYEEEERQRGNFPDRFSGHQFPNYSSELNVNALLLGDSALYLCASSLQAGANVLTFGAGSRLTVL.